These 26 T cell receptor beta chains were sequenced from one sample in a study of CD8 T cells in Susac syndrome. Random-hexamer reverse transcription was applied to roughly 0.5 to 1 ug RNA. TCRdb re-called the immunoSEQ multiplex PCR reads with MiXCR, one entry per CDR3 protein. Altogether 95,000 to 150,000 distinct CDR3 sequences are present, just under 95% being singletons, with the ten largest covering around 0.28%. The sample taken for sequencing was CD8+ T cells from PBMCs. The origin of the receptors is a human donor with Susac syndrome.

This chain links TRBV7-8 with TRBJ2-7; D is perhaps TRBD1 (6 bases). This CDR3 is built from 17 residues. Trimming took 4 bases from V and 2 from J, leaving 21 bases between them. In germline, CDR1 is SGHVS, CDR2 FQNEAQ. The CDR3 bases are TGTGCCAGCAGCTCCCAACAGCTAGGGGGATTCCCCTACGAGCAGTACTTC. This encodes CASSSQQLGGFPYEQYF.

This chain connects TRBV29-1 to TRBJ2-5; 8 bases fit TRBD2. The CDR3 is made up of 13 amino acids. Per germline, CDR1 SQVTM and CDR2 ANQGSEA. V trimming: 7 bases; J trimming: 2 bases; junction bases outside the gene matches: 6. CDR3: CSAPGGGQETQYF. Written as DNA, the CDR3 is TGCAGCGCCCCGGGGGGGGGACAAGAGACCCAGTACTTC.

This chain joins TRBV29-1 and TRBJ2-3, with D uncertain. The germline V gene has CDR1 SQVTM and CDR2 ANQGSEA. The CDR3 sequence is 12 residues long. V gave up 4 bases and J gave up 6 bases, with 11 bases separating them. CDR3 DNA sequence: TGCAGCGTTGGAGATGCCCCGGATACGCAGTATTTT. Amino acids: CSVGDAPDTQYF.

As concerns this clonotype: The CDR3 does not close with the conserved phenylalanine or tryptophan, likely indicating a read error. The chain combines TRBV20-1 with TRBJ1-2; TRBD1 matches at 9 bases. The V gene end was trimmed by 1 base and the J gene end by 8 bases; junction bases not matched to a gene: 14. From germline, CDR1 is DFQATT and CDR2 SNEGSKA (reference sequence). The CDR3 is 16 residues long. CDR3 coding DNA: TGCAGTGCTAGAGTATGGGACAGGGAGAAAGGGGCCGGCTACACCTCC. The encoded protein is CSARVWDREKGAGYTS.

V and J are TRBV5-1 and TRBJ2-6; TRBD1 aligns across 10 bases. From germline, CDR1 is SGHRS and CDR2 YFSETQ. The CDR3 sequence is 18 residues long. V was pared by 0 bases and J by 4 bases, with 7 bases of the junction left unmatched. Here the CDR3 DNA reads TGCGCCAGCAGCTTGGGACAGGGGGCGCGGGACGGGGCCAACGTCCTGACTTTC. It is translated as CASSLGQGARDGANVLTF.

This sequence joins TRBV30 and TRBJ2-7; no firm D call. The CDR3 length is 15 residues. CDR1 is GTSNPN and CDR2 is SVGIG in the germline V gene (reference sequence). V lost 8 bases, J lost 0 bases, and 20 bases lay in between. The CDR3 DNA reads TGTGCCCCCTGTTTCGGTGGCCGCAGCTCCTACGAGCAGTACTTC. It translates to CAPCFGGRSSYEQYF.

The V and J genes are TRBV9 and TRBJ2-3; the match to TRBD2 covers 11 bases. Trimming at V came to 3 bases and at J to 1 base, leaving 1 base not matched to a gene. Germline-derived CDR1 and CDR2 are SGDLS and YYNGEE. The CDR3 extends over 15 amino acids. The CDR3 bases are TGTGCCAGCAGCGAGGGACTAGCGGGCACAGATACGCAGTATTTT. Protein product: CASSEGLAGTDTQYF.

The chain combines TRBV5-1 with TRBJ2-5, with unresolved D. Trimming cost V 2 bases and J 3 bases, with 2 bases left between them. Germline CDR1 is SGHRS and CDR2 is YFSETQ. This CDR3 is 11 amino acids long. The CDR3 loop reads CASSFKETQYF. CDR3 coding DNA: TGCGCCAGCAGCTTCAAAGAGACCCAGTACTTC.

V is TRBV23-1 and J is TRBJ1-6, with D maybe TRBD1 (5 bases). TRBV23-1 is an ORF for which the function is uncertain. The CDR3 loop spans 15 amino acids. V was clipped by 3 bases and J by 9 bases, with 15 bases between them. In DNA form, the CDR3 reads TGCGCCAGCAGTCAGGGACCAAGCCGGGGTTCACCCCTCCACTTT. Translating it yields CASSQGPSRGSPLHF.

V is TRBV29-1 and J is TRBJ2-7; possibly TRBD1 or TRBD2 for D (5 bases each). V dropped 4 bases and J dropped 2 bases, with 12 bases sitting between them. Germline CDR1 reads SQVTM; CDR2 reads ANQGSEA. CDR3 length: 13 residues. CDR3 sequence reads: CSVAETAAYEQYF. The CDR3 DNA follows: TGCAGCGTTGCAGAGACAGCGGCCTACGAGCAGTACTTC.

This clonotype was found once. The gene calls are TRBV29-1 and TRBJ1-1; the D gene is possibly TRBD1 (6 bases). The V end was cut by 2 bases, the J end by 7 bases, with 14 bases between. This CDR3 region has 13 residues. Per germline, CDR1 SQVTM and CDR2 ANQGSEA. The CDR3 here is CSVETIGQFEAFF. CDR3 in DNA: TGCAGCGTTGAAACCATCGGACAGTTTGAAGCTTTCTTT.

The chain joins TRBV9 to TRBJ2-5; D perhaps matches TRBD1 (6 bases). V lost 0 bases, J lost 5 bases, and 11 bases lay in between. In germline, CDR1 is SGDLS, CDR2 YYNGEE. The CDR3 length is 14 residues. In nucleotides, the CDR3 is TGTGCCAGCAGCGTAGTTGGGGACACTGAGACCCAGTACTTC. Protein product: CASSVVGDTETQYF.

The chain links TRBV12-3 or TRBV12-4 to TRBJ2-4; 10 bases agree with TRBD1. CDR3 length: 17 residues. The V segment lost 5 bases and the J segment 2 bases; nucleotides outside the gene matches: 9. CDR3 loop: CASSLWTGGTTKNIQYF. CDR3 DNA: TGTGCCAGCAGTCTATGGACAGGGGGGACAACCAAAAACATTCAGTACTTC.

The rearrangement uses TRBV6-2 or TRBV6-3 and TRBJ2-1; no firm D call. CDR1 and CDR2 (germline): MNHEY, SVGEGT. The CDR3 runs 13 residues. Trimming shortened V by 5 bases and J by 5 bases, and 10 bases separated the two germline ends. CDR3 bases: TGTGCCAGCAGTACTACCTACAACAATGAGCAGTTCTTC. Amino acid sequence: CASSTTYNNEQFF.

CDR3 amino acids: CSARDVASAETQYF. The CDR3 nucleotides read TGCAGTGCTAGAGACGTGGCTAGCGCAGAGACCCAGTACTTC. J is TRBJ2-5 and V is TRBV20-1, with D possibly being TRBD2 (6 bases). The CDR3 runs to 14 residues. CDR1 and CDR2 from the germline V gene are DFQATT and SNEGSKA (reference sequence). V was pared by 0 bases and J by 4 bases, with 12 bases between.

The chain joins TRBV9 to TRBJ2-1, with a tentative D call TRBD1 (6 bases). Deletions cut 3 bases from V and 9 bases from J, with 13 bases between. CDR1 and CDR2 (germline): SGDLS, YYNGEE. This CDR3 has 13 residues. CDR3 sequence (DNA): TGTGCCAGCAGCGCGGACAGTGGGAGTGAGCAGTTCTTC. It is translated as CASSADSGSEQFF. The full variable domain, in which reference TRBV9 and TRBJ2-1 provide the parts outside the CDR3, is DSGVTQTPKHLITATGQRVTLRCSPRSGDLSVYWYQQSLDQGLQFLIQYYNGEERAKGNILERFSAQQFPDLHSELNLSSLELGDSALYFCASSADSGSEQFFGPGTRLTVL.

The rearrangement links TRBV29-1 to TRBJ2-6, with D perhaps being TRBD1 or TRBD2 (5 bases each). CDR1 and CDR2 (germline): SQVTM, ANQGSEA. Trimming stripped 4 bases from V and 0 bases from J, with 13 bases between. This CDR3 has 16 amino acids. CDR3 residues: CSVVATATSGANVLTF. The CDR3 coding sequence is TGCAGCGTTGTAGCGACAGCCACCTCTGGGGCCAACGTCCTGACTTTC.

This chain links TRBV6-5 with TRBJ1-6, with TRBD1 identical over 11 bases. This CDR3 has 14 residues. The V and J ends lost 5 bases and 7 bases, in that order; junction bases with no gene match: 1. Germline lookup yields CDR1 MNHEY and CDR2 SVGAGI. In nucleotides, the CDR3 is TGTGCCAGCAGTGGACAGGGGGCAAATTCACCCCTCCACTTT. Its protein product is CASSGQGANSPLHF.

This rearrangement joins TRBV20-1 to TRBJ1-3; 9 nucleotides agree with TRBD1. J gave up 3 bases and V 3 bases, and 6 bases lay outside the gene matches. The CDR3 has 15 amino acids. CDR1 is DFQATT, CDR2 SNEGSKA, per germline (reference sequence). In nucleotides, the CDR3 is TGCAGTGCTAGGGTTCCGGGACAGGGTGGAAACACCATATATTTT. As protein: CSARVPGQGGNTIYF.

The rearrangement uses TRBV13 and TRBJ2-7; 9 nucleotides agree with TRBD1. Germline CDR1 reads PRHDT; CDR2 reads FYEKMQ (reference sequence). The CDR3 is 16 amino acids. After removal of 0 bases from V and 5 bases from J, the junction contained 8 bases not matched to a gene. CDR3 sequence: CASSLGYGQGWDEQYF. In DNA form, the CDR3 reads TGTGCCAGCAGCTTAGGCTATGGACAGGGGTGGGACGAGCAGTACTTC.

The chain links TRBV7-9 to TRBJ1-5; TRBD1 might be the D (5 bases). This CDR3 is 14 amino acids long. V was cut by 5 bases and J by 9 bases, with 17 bases left in between. Germline-derived CDR1 and CDR2 are SEHNR and FQNEAQ (reference sequence). The CDR3 loop reads CASSPLTVQGPQHF. As DNA, the CDR3 is TGTGCCAGCAGCCCACTTACTGTCCAGGGGCCCCAGCATTTT. The variable domain in full, completed from reference TRBV7-9 and TRBJ1-5, reads DTGVSQNPRHKITKRGQNVTFRCDPISEHNRLYWYRQTLGQGPEFLTYFQNEAQLEKSRLLSDRFSAERPKGSFSTLEIQRTEQGDSAMYLCASSPLTVQGPQHFGDGTRLSIL.

The rearrangement links TRBV29-1 to TRBJ1-2; D may be TRBD1 (6 bases). The CDR3 is 15 residues long. Trimming removed 6 bases from V and 0 bases from J, with 17 bases in between. Germline loops: CDR1 SQVTM, CDR2 ANQGSEA. The CDR3 region has the DNA TGCAGCGTCCCCCAACAGGGCTTAGCTAACTATGGCTACACCTTC. Translated, it gives CSVPQQGLANYGYTF.

V gene TRBV29-1 combines with J gene TRBJ2-5; weak D call: TRBD1 (6 bases). From germline, CDR1 is SQVTM and CDR2 ANQGSEA. Trimming removed 6 bases from V and 2 bases from J, with 16 bases in between. The CDR3 loop spans 14 amino acids. The CDR3 spells CSVEKGEPQETQYF. Written as DNA, the CDR3 is TGCAGCGTCGAAAAGGGGGAGCCTCAAGAGACCCAGTACTTC.

J is TRBJ2-5 and V is TRBV12-3 or TRBV12-4; D may be TRBD1 or TRBD2 (5 bases each). Trimming removed 7 bases from V and 2 bases from J, with 14 bases in between. The CDR3 is 14 residues long. The CDR3 loop is CASTPGPSQETQYF. In nucleotides, the CDR3 is TGTGCCAGCACCCCGGGACCGTCTCAAGAGACCCAGTACTTC.

The V gene is TRBV20-1, the J gene TRBJ2-7; a weak D match, TRBD2 (5 bases). The CDR3 totals 12 residues. V dropped 3 bases and J dropped 5 bases, with 11 bases sitting between them. Per the germline V gene, CDR1 is DFQATT and CDR2 is SNEGSKA (reference sequence). CDR3 region: CSASYGVHEQYF. CDR3 DNA: TGCAGTGCTAGTTACGGGGTCCACGAGCAGTACTTC.

This clonotype was recorded once. The gene calls are TRBV7-3 and TRBJ2-7; TRBD2 matches 7 bases. Trimming at V came to 3 bases and at J to 4 bases, leaving 6 bases not matched to a gene. Germline lookup yields CDR1 SGHTA and CDR2 FQGTGA. This CDR3 has 14 residues. CDR3: CASSFGGGDYEQYF. DNA of the CDR3: TGTGCCAGCAGCTTCGGCGGGGGTGATTACGAGCAGTACTTC.